This entry describes one TCR beta chain. The length of the CDR3 is 12 residues. Germline V gene sequence: CDR1 SGHDN, CDR2 FVKESK. Trimming cost V 4 bases and J 5 bases, with 7 bases left between them. These data originate in a study of T-cell memory formation after mild COVID-19. Background on the study: Among the donors, TCR clusters were largely specific to each donor.

MiXCR was run by TCRdb on the 5' RACE reads, yielding one entry per CDR3 protein. The sample lists approximately 100,000 distinct CDR3 sequences; approximately 15% were seen once. The TCR originated in an adult woman who had mild COVID-19 (a few samples of this study predate the infection). Cell type and time point are not known. Sequencing used PBMCs or a T cell subset sorted from them (not recorded which). The V call is TRBV14, the J call TRBJ2-3; D is undetermined. The CDR3 coding sequence is TGTGCCAGCAGCCCGGCGGTAGATACGCAGTATTTT. Its translation: CASSPAVDTQYF. Together with reference TRBV14 and TRBJ2-3, the CDR3 gives the full variable domain: EAGVTQFPSHSVIEKGQTVTLRCDPISGHDNLYWYRRVMGKEIKFLLHFVKESKQDESGMPNNRFLAERTGGTYSTLKVQPAELEDSGVYFCASSPAVDTQYFGPGTRLTVL.